The rows below give T cell receptor beta chains drawn from one sample of a study of blood T cell repertoires in COVID-19. The method was immunoSEQ multiplex PCR; TCRdb's version includes in-frame clones alone and lacks a portion of them. The table has 150,000 to 200,000 clones, about 85% seen once; the top ten hold 2.9%. The sequenced sample consisted of peripheral blood. The receptors were gathered from a woman in her thirties with active or convalescent COVID-19. Both conserved end residues are trimmed from each CDR3. A D gene is named only where the DNA matches it firmly.

ASSPPRGGTEAF	NA	TRBV28	TRBJ1-1
ASSTYGEASYEQY	NA	TRBV19	TRBJ2-7
ASSDRGYQETQY	NA	TRBV10-1	TRBJ2-5
ASSHRGTGGQPQH	TRBD1	TRBV3-1/TRBV3-2	TRBJ1-5
ASSLRLAGAANTGELF	TRBD2	TRBV5-6	TRBJ2-2
ASSEGQGQITDTQY	TRBD1	TRBV6-1	TRBJ2-3
TSSQEQDRGLIAGANVLT	NA	TRBV1	TRBJ2-6
ASSLGGDRTFYGYT	NA	TRBV5-6	TRBJ1-2
ASSLWPGQGSPYGYT	TRBD1	TRBV28	TRBJ1-2
ASSMVAGTEAF	NA	TRBV19	TRBJ1-1
ASSILGSYQPQH	NA	TRBV19	TRBJ1-5
ASGNRGTNQPQH	TRBD1	TRBV27	TRBJ1-5
ASSAGTTNEKLF	NA	TRBV11-3	TRBJ1-4
ASSPVTGNNSPLH	TRBD1	TRBV7-9	TRBJ1-6
ASSGLAGSHNEQF	TRBD2	TRBV3-1/TRBV3-2	TRBJ2-1
ASSQKGRATETQY	NA	TRBV18	TRBJ2-5